The 15 T cell receptor beta chains below come from one sample, sequenced in a study of tumor and adjacent non-tumor tissue in lung cancer. The library came from three nested PCR rounds adapted from ARM-PCR protocols. TCRdb processed the multiplex PCR reads anew with MiXCR; each CDR3 protein has one entry. The sample lists 90,000 to 130,000 distinct CDR3 sequences; over 75% were seen once. The template was RNA from unsorted bulk tissue. The sequencing sample was made of lung tumor tissue. The source of these receptors is an older man with non-small cell lung cancer.

Note on this clonotype: A junction end diverges from the germline sequence, so it may reflect a read error. The chain combines TRBV11-2 with TRBJ2-3; no definite D call. The CDR3 sequence is 14 residues long. The germline V gene has CDR1 SGHAT and CDR2 FQNNGV. Here the CDR3 DNA reads TGTGCCAGCATCCTAACCCCAGGCTCAAATACGCACTATTTT. This codes for CASILTPGSNTHYF.

This clonotype is medium-sized (0.01 to 0.1%) by share. V is TRBV6-6 and J is TRBJ1-5; D may be TRBD1 (5 bases). CDR3 size: 15 residues. Germline V gives CDR1 MNHNY, CDR2 SVGAGI (reference sequence). V gave up 0 bases and J gave up 6 bases, with 12 bases separating them. CDR3 sequence reads: CASSYSGQGTQPQHF. The CDR3 coding sequence is TGTGCCAGCAGTTACTCGGGGCAGGGAACTCAGCCCCAGCATTTT.

Notes on this clonotype: Being one base from a much bigger clone, this may be a read error. V and J are TRBV11-2 and TRBJ2-1; no clear D gene. Germline values: CDR1 SGHAT, CDR2 FQNNGV. This CDR3 spans 12 amino acids. V was cut by 5 bases and J by 7 bases, with 9 bases left in between. In DNA form, the CDR3 reads TGTGCCAGCAGCATTCTGGGAAATGAGCAGTTCTTC. This translates into CASSILGNEQFF.

This clonotype was seen only once. Mismatch with germline at one junction end may stem from a read error. The V call is TRBV6-6, the J call TRBJ1-5, with a weak D call TRBD1 (6 bases). CDR3 length: 18 residues. The germline CDR1 and CDR2 sequences are MNHNY and SVGAGI (reference sequence). In DNA, the CDR3 is TGTACCAGCAGTTACTTCGGGTGTGGACAGAATAGCTATCAGCCCCAGCATTTT. Its protein is CTSSYFGCGQNSYQPQHF.

Remarks on this clonotype: This likely comes from a read error, as the CDR3 has no conserved phenylalanine or tryptophan at its end. The chain couples TRBV11-3 to TRBJ2-1, with unresolved D. Looked up from germline, CDR1 is SGHNT and CDR2 is YENEEA. This CDR3 is 15 amino acids long. The CDR3 protein is CASSLVGKGPNEQFS. The DNA of the CDR3 is TGTGCCAGCAGTTTAGTAGGGAAGGGTCCGAATGAGCAGTTCTCC.

About this clonotype: At one of its ends the junction is not consistent with the germline gene, which may arise from a read error. The CDR3 protein is CASNTHSWTRGTTRELFF. CDR3 DNA: TGTGCCAGCAATACACATTCGTGGACTAGAGGGACCACCCGGGAGCTGTTTTTT. The chain employs TRBV28 and TRBJ2-2, with TRBD2 matching 7 bases. Germline CDR1 MDHEN, CDR2 SYDVKM. The CDR3 is made up of 18 amino acids.

This clonotype has a count of ten or more. V is TRBV12-5 and J is TRBJ2-3; D call uncertain. This CDR3 is built from 16 residues. With 4 bases removed from V and 2 bases from J, the gap between germline ends came to 16 bases. Germline lookup yields CDR1 LGHNT and CDR2 FRNRAP. The CDR3 bases are TGTGCTAGTGGTTCCCCACCGACCAACTACACAGATACGCAGTATTTT. Translation gives CASGSPPTNYTDTQYF.

On this clonotype: The germline gene is not matched at one end of the junction; a read error may be the cause. The chain employs TRBV4-1 and TRBJ2-7; 7 bases align to TRBD2. Germline V CDR1 and CDR2: MGHRA, YSYEKL. The CDR3 totals 16 residues. The CDR3 sequence: CASSRTLAGERDDQYF. DNA of the CDR3: TGCGCCAGCAGCCGGACACTTGCGGGAGAGAGGGACGATCAGTACTTC.

Points on this clonotype: This clone may be a read error of a much larger clone one base away. The CDR3 bases are TGCAGTGCTAGGATAGCCGGCGGGACTGAAGCTTTATTT. It encodes CSARIAGGTEALF. V usage is TRBV20-1 and J usage is TRBJ1-1, with a possible D match to TRBD1 (5 bases). CDR3 length: 13 residues. CDR1 is DFQATT, CDR2 SNEGSKA, per germline (reference sequence).

This clonotype was detected ten times or more. This sequence joins TRBV5-1 and TRBJ1-1; D unresolved. Trimming cost V 0 bases and J 1 base, with 7 bases left between them. The CDR3 runs 14 residues. The germline gives CDR1 SGHRS, CDR2 YFSETQ. The CDR3, as DNA: TGCGCCAGCAGCTTGGATCCTCAGAACACTGAAGCTTTCTTT. As protein: CASSLDPQNTEAFF.

In the case of this clonotype: Germline is not matched at one junction end, which may reflect a read error. The CDR3 nucleotides are TGCGCCAGCAACCAGGTTCGGGCGGGGGGGCTTGATACGCATTATTTT. It is translated as CASNQVRAGGLDTHYF. The chain couples TRBV4-2 to TRBJ2-3, with 9 bases fitting TRBD2. Germline V lookup: CDR1 LGHNA, CDR2 YNFKEQ. The CDR3 is made up of 16 amino acids.

The chain uses TRBV10-3 and TRBJ1-2; D perhaps matches TRBD1 (6 bases). Germline lookup yields CDR1 ENHRY and CDR2 SYGVKD. CDR3 length: 16 amino acids. V dropped 5 bases and J dropped 4 bases, with 20 bases sitting between them. The CDR3 is CAISSPSQGSSYGYTF. For the CDR3, the DNA is TGTGCCATCAGTTCCCCTTCACAGGGATCGTCCTATGGCTACACCTTC.

Of note for this clonotype: The junction shows a germline mismatch at one end, possibly a read error. The V and J genes are TRBV6-2 or TRBV6-3 and TRBJ2-3; a weak D match, TRBD2 (5 bases). In germline, CDR1 is MNHEY, CDR2 SVGEGT. The CDR3 sequence is 15 residues long. The CDR3 DNA follows: TGTGCCAGGAGGGCAGCGGACCTTATTAAAGATACGCAATATTTT. Amino acids: CARRAADLIKDTQYF.

As concerns this clonotype: A junction end diverges from the germline sequence, so it may reflect a read error. This chain links TRBV11-3 with TRBJ2-3; unclear D gene. The CDR3 spans 15 residues. Germline CDR1 is SGHNT and CDR2 is YENEEA. The CDR3 loop is CTSSARGHLTDTQYF. CDR3 sequence (DNA): TGTACCAGCAGCGCGAGAGGTCACCTCACAGATACGCAGTATTTT.

The sample holds one count of this clonotype. One junction end does not reproduce the germline sequence, and a read error may be involved. The chain has TRBV10-3 and TRBJ2-3; 7 nucleotides agree with TRBD1. The CDR3 length is 15 residues. Per germline, CDR1 ENHRY and CDR2 SYGVKD. This chain's CDR3 is CSISQDRSCTDTQYF. The CDR3 DNA sequence: TGTTCCATCAGCCAGGACAGGAGCTGCACAGATACGCAGTATTTT.